This T cell receptor (beta chain) was documented in a study of Graves' ophthalmopathy and Graves' hyperthyroidism (dated by TCRdb to the late 2010s). The study in broad terms: Hyperthyroidism was defined as stable when no progression to ophthalmopathy occurred within 18 months of follow-up. An independent validation cohort was composed of 18 hyperthyroidism patients and around 15 patients who later progressed from hyperthyroidism to ophthalmopathy. A discovery set of 100 patients (43 ophthalmopathy, about 59 stable hyperthyroidism) was enrolled to explore V-J signatures distinguishing ophthalmopathy from hyperthyroidism. Once sampling was done, hyperthyroidism patients were given methimazole at a starting dose of 30 mg daily, while ophthalmopathy patients were given high-dose intravenous methylprednisolone. T-cell repertoires of thyroid tissue and blood were compared in a handful of hyperthyroidism patients. The study used TCR beta repertoire signatures to distinguish Graves' ophthalmopathy from Graves' hyperthyroidism and to predict progression to ophthalmopathy. In total, approximately 130 blood samples were TCR-sequenced: some 40 ophthalmopathy, approximately 80 hyperthyroidism and some 17 hyperthyroidism-to-ophthalmopathy patients.

TCR beta CDR3 regions were amplified from RNA transcripts for repertoire sequencing. HTBI primers and the Qiagen OneStep RT-PCR kit were used in a first-round RT-PCR, which was followed by a second-round multiplex PCR, size selection and purification. Libraries were sequenced on an Illumina HiSeq2000 using paired-end 100 bp reads. Per the original workflow: Reads were processed with SOAPnuke, discarding reads with adapters, uncalled bases, mean Phred below 15, or no exact constant-primer or identifier match. High-quality paired reads were merged with COPE v1.2.5. Clonotypes were defined as unique nucleotide sequences and were aligned to IMGT TRB V, D and J references using MiTCR v1.1. The analysis was limited to V-J combinations with a frequency above 0.0001, which together covered 99.2% of the repertoires. For each V-J combination, a TCR clonal expansion and chaos score was defined as the ratio of F50 clonal expansion to chaos observed in the TCRdist matrix. Features were reduced by Welch's t-statistics and random forest to 10 to 15 V-J combinations, which fed a naive Bayes classifier. The similarity between thyroid and blood repertoires was quantified using the Morisita-Horn index. TCRdb redid the processing of the public reads, applying fastp at Q25 and MiXCR, and retained in-frame beta chains. Each CDR3 protein gets just one entry, which takes the most common genes and DNA from the rows behind it. The V and J calls come from TCRdb's annotation, not from the publication. Here the sample has over a million distinct CDR3 sequences; 35% to 40% occur a single time. Around 10% of the sample lies in the top ten.

The paper as a whole reports these results and caveats: Sample size was not predetermined statistically, and investigators were not blinded to group allocation. In cross-validation, the 13-signature model distinguished ophthalmopathy from stable hyperthyroidism with approximately 85% sensitivity and 81.08% specificity, and in the test set the corresponding values were around 78% and 73%. Most of the expanded thyroid clonotypes with a frequency above 0.001 were also detected in blood, and it was suggested that the thyroid immune response may be reflected by blood repertoires. In validation, the model predicted ophthalmopathy progression with about 71% sensitivity and around 72% specificity; eleven to twelve predicted patients were CT-confirmed with GO in a median of about 7.1 months.

Trimming costs V 3 bases and J 4 bases, and their ends lie 9 bases apart. The germline V gene sets CDR1 to KGHDR and CDR2 to SFDVKD. The CDR3 runs 14 amino acids, cysteine and phenylalanine included. The kept DNA is CDR3 alone, 42 bases in frame from the first base. Patients with hyperthyroidism were aged 18 to 65 years, had been newly diagnosed, and had a disease duration of less than 2 months. Patients with other autoimmune diseases, uncontrolled infections, pregnancy or lactation were excluded. Clinical symptoms, serum thyroxine, TRAb, thyroid ultrasound and orbital computed tomography formed the basis of the diagnosis. Trizol reagent was used to extract the total RNA, and its quality was then checked on an Agilent 2100 Bioanalyzer. This clonotype occurred many times. This clone's antigen is unknown. Base qualities were left out, and no much larger clone turns up one base away.

The receptor was derived from an adult man with Graves' hyperthyroidism. The material sequenced was peripheral blood or thyroid tissue (not recorded which). The chain was built from TRBV24-1 and TRBJ1-3; a confident D gene designation cannot be given. The CDR3 has the sequence CATSDPRSGNTIYF. The bases are TGTGCCACCAGTGATCCTCGCTCGGGAAACACCATATATTTT.